This T cell receptor (beta chain) was observed in a study of cytomegalovirus exposure and HLA in healthy donors. Study results and caveats: In vitro checks showed that three CMV-associated chains really do target CMV antigens.

The V end was cut by 2 bases, the J end by 12 bases, with 13 bases between. The CDR3 extends over 12 amino acids. CDR1 and CDR2 (germline): MDHEN, SYDVKM. Assay used: immunoSEQ multiplex PCR; TCRdb lists only in-frame clones, some missing. This table holds 60,000 or so clones, 90% to 95% found once. Of note for this clone: Its antigen is unknown.

The specimen was PBMCs. The chain recombines TRBV28 with TRBJ1-2, with D perhaps matching TRBD1 (6 bases). This receptor was obtained from a man aged 18 to 29 in good health and CMV-seronegative. DNA of the CDR3: TGTGCCAGCAGTTTACAGGGGCGTTTGAACACCTTC. It is translated as CASSLQGRLNTF.